This is a list of T cell receptor beta chains from one sample in a study of cytomegalovirus exposure and HLA in healthy donors. Sequencing was performed with immunoSEQ multiplex PCR; in TCRdb, only in-frame clones are kept and a portion is missing. The sample lists 100,000 to 150,000 clones, over 70% occurring once. The sample taken for sequencing was PBMCs. These receptors all stem from a man aged 18 to 29 in good health and CMV-seropositive. Each CDR3 is given with its conserved first and last residue. The order of the fields is V gene, clone size, D gene, J gene, CDR3 DNA, CDR3 protein. The D gene is left open where the match is weak. The listing skips clone size in some rows; elsewhere it reads once, few, many or a size class.

V: TRBV29-1
size: NA
D: TRBD2
J: TRBJ2-3
DNA: TGCAGCGTTGATTGGGGACTAGCGACAGATACGCAGTATTTT
CDR3: CSVDWGLATDTQYF

V: TRBV7-9
size: once
D: NA
J: TRBJ1-2
DNA: TGTGCCAGCAGCTCCACCGCGGCGGGTAATAACTATGGCTACACCTTC
CDR3: CASSSTAAGNNYGYTF

V: TRBV30
size: NA
D: NA
J: TRBJ1-1
DNA: TGTGCCTGGACCCCCGGGGGGACGGGTGGGACTGAAGCTTTCTTT
CDR3: CAWTPGGTGGTEAFF

V: TRBV18
size: NA
D: NA
J: TRBJ1-1
DNA: TGTGCCAGCTCACCAGGTCGCGCGAAGAACACTGAAGCTTTCTTT
CDR3: CASSPGRAKNTEAFF

V: TRBV6-5
size: NA
D: TRBD2
J: TRBJ2-7
DNA: TGTGCCAGCAGTTACTCGACTAGCGGGAGGTCCTACGAGCAGTACTTC
CDR3: CASSYSTSGRSYEQYF

V: TRBV5-1
size: NA
D: NA
J: TRBJ1-5
DNA: TGCGCCAGCAGCTTGGCCGGTATCGATCAGCCCCAGCATTTT
CDR3: CASSLAGIDQPQHF

V: TRBV6-5
size: NA
D: TRBD2
J: TRBJ2-5
DNA: TGTGCCAGCGGGGTCGGGGGGGCCTCAGAGACCCAGTACTTC
CDR3: CASGVGGASETQYF

V: TRBV4-2
size: NA
D: TRBD1
J: TRBJ2-1
DNA: TGTGTCAGCAGCCAAGAGGGAACAGGGGGAATAAGTGAGCAGTTCTTC
CDR3: CVSSQEGTGGISEQFF

V: TRBV7-9
size: NA
D: NA
J: TRBJ2-7
DNA: TGTGCCAGCAGCTTAGTACCAGGGTCCTACGAGCAGTACTTC
CDR3: CASSLVPGSYEQYF

V: TRBV5-5
size: NA
D: NA
J: TRBJ2-1
DNA: TGTGCCAGCAGCATATGGGATCGGGAGGAGCAGTTCTTC
CDR3: CASSIWDREEQFF

V: TRBV7-7
size: NA
D: NA
J: TRBJ1-1
DNA: TGTGCTAGCAGCTCCGGGAGGAACACTGAAGCTTTCTTT
CDR3: CASSSGRNTEAFF

V: TRBV6-6
size: NA
D: TRBD1
J: TRBJ1-1
DNA: TGTGCCAGCAGAACGGACAGGGTGACTGAAGCTTTCTTT
CDR3: CASRTDRVTEAFF

V: TRBV6-6
size: NA
D: NA
J: TRBJ2-7
DNA: TGTGCCAGCAGTTTTCCGGGGAAAGACGAGCAGTACTTC
CDR3: CASSFPGKDEQYF

V: TRBV10-1
size: NA
D: NA
J: TRBJ2-7
DNA: TGCGCCAGCAGTGAGTCAGAAGCGGAGCAGTACTTC
CDR3: CASSESEAEQYF

V: TRBV5-6
size: few
D: NA
J: TRBJ2-1
DNA: TGTGCCAGCAGCTTGGACCCGGGCTACAATGAGCAGTTCTTC
CDR3: CASSLDPGYNEQFF

V: TRBV6-1
size: NA
D: TRBD1
J: TRBJ2-7
DNA: TGTGCCAGCACCGTCTCGGGACAGTTCTACGAGCAGTACTTC
CDR3: CASTVSGQFYEQYF

V: TRBV11-2
size: NA
D: TRBD1
J: TRBJ1-2
DNA: TGTGCCAGCAAACAGGGGGCCGAGGATGGCTACACCTTC
CDR3: CASKQGAEDGYTF

V: TRBV7-9
size: NA
D: NA
J: TRBJ1-2
DNA: TGTTCCAGCAGCGACAACCTCCCTAACTATGGCTACACCTTC
CDR3: CSSSDNLPNYGYTF

V: TRBV5-1
size: NA
D: NA
J: TRBJ1-2
DNA: TGCGCCAGCAACCCGGGAGACAACTATGGCTACACCTTC
CDR3: CASNPGDNYGYTF

V: TRBV5-1
size: NA
D: TRBD2
J: TRBJ2-1
DNA: TGCGCCAGCACAACGAGCGGGGCTAACTCCTACAATGAGCAGTTCTTC
CDR3: CASTTSGANSYNEQFF

V: TRBV9
size: NA
D: TRBD1
J: TRBJ1-1
DNA: TGTGCCAGCAGCCCCCCCTTGGGACAGGGGGCTGAAGCTTTCTTT
CDR3: CASSPPLGQGAEAFF

V: TRBV7-2
size: NA
D: NA
J: TRBJ2-3
DNA: TGTGCCAGCAGCTTAGTGAAAAGCTTACAGGGCACAGATACGCAGTATTTT
CDR3: CASSLVKSLQGTDTQYF

V: TRBV29-1
size: once
D: TRBD1
J: TRBJ1-1
DNA: TGCAGCGTTCCAAGAGCTCCAGGGGGCGCTTCCCTTGGCACTGAAGCTTTCTTT
CDR3: CSVPRAPGGASLGTEAFF

V: TRBV4-1
size: once
D: TRBD1
J: TRBJ1-6
DNA: TGCGCCAGCAGCCAAGACCTCGACAGGGGTTCACCCCTCCACTTT
CDR3: CASSQDLDRGSPLHF

V: TRBV7-6
size: NA
D: TRBD1
J: TRBJ2-1
DNA: TGTGCCAGCAGTCTACAACCGGGACAGAGCTCCTACAATGAGCAGTTCTTC
CDR3: CASSLQPGQSSYNEQFF

V: TRBV10-1
size: once
D: NA
J: TRBJ2-5
DNA: TGCGCCAGCAGTCAGGGATTCGGGGAGACCCAGTACTTC
CDR3: CASSQGFGETQYF

V: TRBV12-5
size: once
D: TRBD2
J: TRBJ2-3
DNA: TGTGCTAGTGGTAGCCGGGACTACCGCACTGGGTCAGATACGCAGTATTTT
CDR3: CASGSRDYRTGSDTQYF

V: TRBV27
size: NA
D: NA
J: TRBJ2-2
DNA: TGTGCCAGCAGTTTATCGTGGTCGGGGGGCAGGACCGGGGAGCTGTTTTTT
CDR3: CASSLSWSGGRTGELFF

V: TRBV11-1
size: NA
D: TRBD2
J: TRBJ2-1
DNA: TGTGCCAGCAGCTTAGCCGGGACTAGCGGGGGCCTCTCCTACAATGAGCAGTTCTTC
CDR3: CASSLAGTSGGLSYNEQFF

V: TRBV6-6
size: NA
D: TRBD1
J: TRBJ2-1
DNA: TGTGCCAGCAGCTTTCCGGGACAGGGGAACAATGAGCAGTTCTTC
CDR3: CASSFPGQGNNEQFF

V: TRBV7-9
size: NA
D: TRBD2
J: TRBJ2-1
DNA: TGTGCCAGCAGCCCGCGACTAGCGGGACTTAATGAGCAGTTCTTC
CDR3: CASSPRLAGLNEQFF

V: TRBV7-9
size: once
D: TRBD2
J: TRBJ2-5
DNA: TGTGCCAGCAGCTTAGAGACTAGCGGGACTGAGACCCAGTACTTC
CDR3: CASSLETSGTETQYF

V: TRBV7-9
size: NA
D: TRBD1
J: TRBJ2-2
DNA: TGTGCCAGCAGCTTACGGACAGGGGCGTTTACCGGGGAGCTGTTTTTT
CDR3: CASSLRTGAFTGELFF

V: TRBV7-8
size: few
D: NA
J: TRBJ1-4
DNA: TGTGCCAGCAGCTTGGAGTATGAAAAACTGTTTTTT
CDR3: CASSLEYEKLFF

V: TRBV5-6
size: NA
D: NA
J: TRBJ1-2
DNA: TGTGCCAGCAGCTTGGCTTGGGCCATCTATGGCTACACCTTC
CDR3: CASSLAWAIYGYTF

V: TRBV9
size: NA
D: TRBD2
J: TRBJ2-3
DNA: TGTGCCAGCAGCATAACGGGACTAGCGGCAGTCACAGATACGCAGTATTTT
CDR3: CASSITGLAAVTDTQYF